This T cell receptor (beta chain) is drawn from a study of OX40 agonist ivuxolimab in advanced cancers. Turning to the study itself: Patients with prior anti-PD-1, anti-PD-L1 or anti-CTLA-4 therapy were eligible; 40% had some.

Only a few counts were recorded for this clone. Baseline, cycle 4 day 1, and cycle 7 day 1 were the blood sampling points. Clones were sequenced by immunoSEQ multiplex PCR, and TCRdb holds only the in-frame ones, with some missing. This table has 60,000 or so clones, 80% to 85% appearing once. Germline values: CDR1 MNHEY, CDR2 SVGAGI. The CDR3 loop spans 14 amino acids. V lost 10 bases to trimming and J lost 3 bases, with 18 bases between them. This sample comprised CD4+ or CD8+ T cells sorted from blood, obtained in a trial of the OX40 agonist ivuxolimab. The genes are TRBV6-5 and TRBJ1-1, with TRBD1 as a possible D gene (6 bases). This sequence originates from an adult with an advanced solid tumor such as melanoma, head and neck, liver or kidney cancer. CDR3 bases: TGTGCCACCAGGGGATTACGGGTTGACACTGAAGCTTTCTTT. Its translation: CATRGLRVDTEAFF.